A single sample is the source of the 6 T cell receptor beta chains below, sequenced in a study of identical twins. TCRdb fed the 5' RACE reads into MiXCR, producing one record per CDR3 protein. The sample holds a few hundred thousand distinct CDR3 sequences; approximately 8.3% are singletons and the top ten take less than 4%. In addition, the sample was reused for a study of yellow fever vaccine responses in identical twins.

The sequenced sample consisted of CD8+ T cells sorted from blood. The source of these receptors is a woman aged 18-29 years in good health.

This rearrangement joins TRBV28 to TRBJ2-7; D is ambiguous. Germline loops: CDR1 MDHEN, CDR2 SYDVKM. Between the trimmed V and J ends, which lost 1 base and 5 bases, there was a span of 9 bases. The CDR3 totals 13 residues. The CDR3 coding sequence is TGTGCCAGCAGTTTATTATCCGAGGACGAGCAGTACTTC. Translating it yields CASSLLSEDEQYF. The full variable domain, in which reference TRBV28 and TRBJ2-7 provide the parts outside the CDR3, is DVKVTQSSRYLVKRTGEKVFLECVQDMDHENMFWYRQDPGLGLRLIYFSYDVKMKEKGDIPEGYSVSREKKERFSLILESASTNQTSMYLCASSLLSEDEQYFGPGTRLTVT.

This clonotype was recorded a few times. The V and J genes are TRBV5-1 and TRBJ2-1; D not resolved. Germline assignment: CDR1 SGHRS and CDR2 YFSETQ. CDR3 length equals 14 residues. The V and J ends lost 6 bases and 6 bases respectively, with 16 bases between them. CDR3 bases: TGCGCCAGCACCGCCTACGCCATGGGCAATGAGCAGTTCTTC. It codes for CASTAYAMGNEQFF. Together with reference TRBV5-1 and TRBJ2-1, the CDR3 gives the full variable domain: KAGVTQTPRYLIKTRGQQVTLSCSPISGHRSVSWYQQTPGQGLQFLFEYFSETQRNKGNFPGRFSGRQFSNSRSEMNVSTLELGDSALYLCASTAYAMGNEQFFGPGTRLTVL.

This clonotype came up many times. The chain is built from TRBV6-5 and TRBJ1-1; no definite D call. The CDR3 runs 13 residues. Germline lookup yields CDR1 MNHEY and CDR2 SVGAGI. The V and J ends lost 3 bases and 5 bases respectively, with 10 bases between them. DNA of the CDR3: TGTGCCAGCAGTTATTCAGAGGGAACTGAAGCTTTCTTT. Encoded protein: CASSYSEGTEAFF.

V gene TRBV30 combines with J gene TRBJ2-7; D uncertain. Germline V gene sequence: CDR1 GTSNPN, CDR2 SVGIG (reference sequence). V lost 0 bases and J lost 2, with 8 bases in between. CDR3 length equals 13 residues. This CDR3 is CAWSVLGPYEQYF. The CDR3 region has the DNA TGTGCCTGGAGTGTCCTTGGTCCCTACGAGCAGTACTTC.

This clonotype was seen many times. The chain combines TRBV27 with TRBJ2-6; TRBD2 agrees at 7 bases. V was clipped by 3 bases and J by 2 bases; unmatched bases: 1. The CDR3 covers 15 residues. Germline loops: CDR1 MNHEY, CDR2 SMNVEV (reference sequence). CDR3 DNA: TGTGCCAGCAGTTTGGGAGGGGCTGGGGCCAACGTCCTGACTTTC. It yields the protein CASSLGGAGANVLTF.

The chain joins TRBV5-1 to TRBJ2-7; 8 bases map to TRBD1. The germline gives CDR1 SGHRS, CDR2 YFSETQ. V gave up 3 bases and J gave up 3 bases; unmatched junction bases: 11. The CDR3 extends over 16 amino acids. The CDR3 sequence: CASSYWAGQGIYEQYF. The CDR3 DNA reads as TGCGCCAGCAGCTATTGGGCTGGACAGGGAATCTACGAGCAGTACTTC.